This T cell receptor (beta chain) derives from a study of CXCR3-negative and CXCR3-positive naive CD8 T cells (dated by TCRdb to 2018 to 2020). Concerning the study at large: In total, about 150 million TRB reads were obtained, corresponding to roughly 1.5 +/- 0.3 million reads per library. Diversity and physicochemical repertoire analyses were performed on around ten donors pooled from two independent experiments. Naive subsets from roughly 5 donors and memory cells from 3 donors were included in the TRBV-TRBJ cluster analysis.

About this clonotype itself: Its antigen remains undetermined.

For every CD8+ T cell subset, around 300,000 cells were flow-sorted straight into RLT lysis buffer, and each subset was sorted in triplicate. Naive CD8+ T cells were defined stringently as CD45RO-CCR7+CD27+CD95- to exclude memory contaminants. Peripheral blood mononuclear cells were isolated from buffy coats using standard density gradient centrifugation. Naive CXCR3-negative and CXCR3-positive CD8+ T cells were flow-sorted using a FACSAria III. Total RNA was extracted from sorted cells using an RNeasy Mini Kit. The CDR3 goes from the cysteine to the phenylalanine over 16 residues. DNA was not recorded. For CDR1 and CDR2, the germline V gene lists SGHVS and FQNEAQ. Summary of the overall study and its limitations: Freshly isolated PBMCs were used for most assays because CXCR3 expression partially decreased after cryopreservation. Compared with CXCR3-negative naive cells, CXCR3-positive naive cells had TRB CDR3s with higher hydrophobicity (lower Kidera factor 4), lower energy, and higher strength and volume indices. Naive CXCR3-negative and CXCR3-positive cells from the same donor showed similar TRBV-TRBJ usage, whereas memory cells showed distinct patterns. Surface CD5, linked to self-reactivity in mice, was comparable between naive subsets; TCR interaction strength was therefore also inferred from TRB CDR3 physicochemical properties. Both naive subsets had comparably high repertoire diversity, while memory CD8+ T cells had much lower repertoire diversity.

Sequencing was carried out with a NextSeq 550. The Human TCR Profiling Kit (MiLaboratory) was used to make UMI-labeled 5' RACE TRB cDNA libraries. The full amount of extracted RNA was used for cDNA synthesis, and the full amount of resulting cDNA was used for PCR amplification. Libraries were prepared in parallel using an identical number of PCR cycles. In the paper's pipeline: With a requirement of at least two reads per UMI, MIGEC and MiXCR extracted about 52,000 +/- 9,100 unique UMI-labeled TRB cDNA molecules per library. An average of roughly 40,000 +/- 10,000 functional in-frame TRB CDR3 nucleotide clonotypes without stop codons was found per library. Diversity metrics, including normalized Shannon-Wiener and Chao1, were computed in VDJtools after downsampling to 5000 UMI-labeled TRB molecules per sample. VDJtools was used to calculate clonotype-size-weighted physicochemical properties of the central five CDR3 residues, namely interaction energy, strength, volume and Kidera factor 4. Reads reprocessed by TCRdb are summarized as one entry per CDR3 protein sequence, and DNA is absent. The V and J calls and clone size come from TCRdb's table, not from the authors' own analysis. The data table for this sample lists 70,000 to 95,000 distinct CDR3 sequences. The ten largest account for over 1.5% of the sample.

The chain is made from TRBV7-8 and TRBJ1-1; TCRdb selects TRBD1, and the lack of DNA leaves this call unchecked. The sample comprised naive CXCR3- CD8+ T cells from blood. The sample's cell subset or site label, decoded: CD45RO-CCR7+CD27+CD95- naive CD8+ T cells lacking CXCR3 (TNR3-). This sequence originates from a human donor in good health. Some clones in this sample may be carry-over from other donors' samples. CDR3 reads: CASSLEDREVPVEAFF.